What follows are 14 T cell receptor beta chains derived from one specimen sequenced in a study of Ad26.COV2.S vaccination and SARS-CoV-2 variants. The method was immunoSEQ multiplex PCR; TCRdb's version includes in-frame clones alone and lacks a portion of them. The sample holds approximately 300,000 clones, 85% seen once. The treatment denotes: some 20 received Ad26.COV2.S at low or high dose, single or two shots; 5 received placebo; per-sample allocation not given. Each sample was drawn 63 days after the first injection (of vaccine or placebo). Sequenced material: peripheral blood, taken in a trial of Ad26.COV2.S vaccine versus placebo. Every receptor here comes from a person between 18 and 60 years old who received the Ad26.COV2.S COVID-19 vaccine or a placebo.

CDR3: CASSYRDPLYEQYF. For the CDR3, the DNA is TGTGCCAGCAGTTACCGGGACCCCCTATACGAGCAGTACTTC. V is TRBV6-5 and J is TRBJ2-7; either TRBD1 or TRBD2 may supply D (5 bases each). The germline V gene encodes CDR1 MNHEY and CDR2 SVGAGI. With 2 bases removed from V and 4 bases from J, the gap between germline ends came to 12 bases. The CDR3 loop spans 14 amino acids.

For the CDR3, the DNA is TGTGCCAGCAGCTCCGGGACAGGGGGCCAGCCCCAGCATTTT. Protein: CASSSGTGGQPQHF. The chain is built from TRBV7-2 and TRBJ1-5; 12 bases are a match to TRBD1. Germline CDR1 and CDR2: SGHTA and FQGNSA. CDR3 length: 14 residues. V was pared by 4 bases and J by 7 bases, with 2 bases of the junction left unmatched.

The V and J genes are TRBV5-4 and TRBJ2-7; a possible D gene is TRBD1 (5 bases). CDR1 SGHNT and CDR2 YYREEE come from the germline V gene (reference sequence). The CDR3 covers 13 residues. V lost 3 bases to trimming and J lost 7 bases, with 14 bases between them. CDR3 in DNA: TGTGCCAGCAGCTCCCCTGGGGCTGGGGAGCAGTACTTC. This encodes CASSSPGAGEQYF.

This chain joins TRBV3-1 (or the pseudogene TRBV3-2) and TRBJ1-2; possible D gene TRBD1, 5 bases. CDR3 length: 13 amino acids. The V and J ends lost 4 bases and 2 bases respectively, with 8 bases between them. Germline CDR1 is LGHDT and CDR2 is YNNKEL (reference sequence). CDR3 sequence (DNA): TGTGCCAGCAGCCGGGGGGTGAACTATGGCTACACCTTC. Protein: CASSRGVNYGYTF.

The J gene is TRBJ1-1, the V gene TRBV5-8; 8 nucleotides agree with TRBD1. CDR1 is SGHTS and CDR2 is YDEGEE in the germline V gene. The V and J ends lost 0 bases and 5 bases, in that order; junction bases with no gene match: 3. The CDR3 is 14 residues long. The CDR3 DNA reads as TGTGCCAGCAGCTTGGGGACAGGGTTTACTGAAGCTTTCTTT. It codes for CASSLGTGFTEAFF.

The rearrangement links TRBV14 to TRBJ1-3; a possible D gene is TRBD1 (6 bases). The CDR3 runs 17 residues. CDR1 is SGHDN and CDR2 is FVKESK in the germline V gene. V lost 3 bases, J lost 0 bases, and 15 bases lay in between. The CDR3 sequence: CASSQPTGASSGNTIYF. The CDR3, as DNA: TGTGCCAGCAGCCAGCCGACGGGGGCCAGCTCTGGAAACACCATATATTTT.

J is TRBJ1-6 and V is TRBV21-1; TRBD1, the table's D call, was not compared with the DNA. TRBV21-1 is marked as a pseudogene. The CDR3 consists of 17 residues. The CDR3 DNA follows: TGTGCCAGCAGCAAACCGGACAGGGGTCTTGATAATTCACCCCTCCACTTT. Translating gives CASSKPDRGLDNSPLHF.

The chain joins TRBV15 to TRBJ1-6, with D possibly TRBD1 on 6 matching bases. The V end was cut by 0 bases, the J end by 8 bases, with 14 bases between. Germline values: CDR1 LNHNV, CDR2 YYDKDF (reference sequence). There are 16 residues in the CDR3. CDR3: CATSRDAGGKDSPLHF. For the CDR3, the DNA is TGTGCCACCAGCAGAGATGCGGGGGGCAAGGATTCACCCCTCCACTTT.

This chain joins TRBV28 and TRBJ1-5; the D gene is possibly TRBD1 (5 bases). Germline V gene data show CDR1 as MDHEN and CDR2 as SYDVKM. With 3 bases removed from V and 6 bases from J, the gap between germline ends came to 12 bases. There are 14 residues in the CDR3. The CDR3 DNA follows: TGTGCCAGCAGTTTGGGGGGAGTGGGTCAGCCCCAGCATTTT. This codes for CASSLGGVGQPQHF.

This chain joins TRBV6-5 and TRBJ2-3; tentatively, D is TRBD1 or TRBD2 (7 bases each). Trimming shortened V by 0 bases and J by 4 bases, and 14 bases separated the two germline ends. CDR1 and CDR2 (germline): MNHEY, SVGAGI. The CDR3 contains 16 residues. This chain's CDR3 is CASSYSTQGGSDTQYF. In DNA form, the CDR3 reads TGTGCCAGCAGTTACTCGACCCAGGGGGGGTCAGATACGCAGTATTTT.

V is TRBV2 and J is TRBJ2-7; D may be TRBD2 (6 bases). V gave up 3 bases and J gave up 3 bases, with 18 bases separating them. Germline V CDR1 and CDR2: SNHLY, FYNNEI. The CDR3 length is 16 residues. This chain's CDR3 is CASSDIGGLLFYEQYF. The CDR3 coding sequence is TGTGCCAGCAGTGACATCGGAGGGCTCCTTTTCTACGAGCAGTACTTC.

The rearrangement links TRBV5-1 to TRBJ1-2; a weak D match, TRBD1 (5 bases). The CDR3 is 16 amino acids. Deletions cut 0 bases from V and 5 bases from J, with 17 bases between. From germline, CDR1 is SGHRS and CDR2 YFSETQ. The CDR3 bases are TGCGCCAGCAGCTTGGGGACACAGCAGGCGTGGTATGGCTACACCTTC. Translated, it gives CASSLGTQQAWYGYTF. The full variable domain, with the rest looked up from reference TRBV5-1 and TRBJ1-2, is KAGVTQTPRYLIKTRGQQVTLSCSPISGHRSVSWYQQTPGQGLQFLFEYFSETQRNKGNFPGRFSGRQFSNSRSEMNVSTLELGDSALYLCASSLGTQQAWYGYTFGSGTRLTVV.

V and J are TRBV19 and TRBJ2-1; no reliable D call. The CDR3 runs to 11 residues. Between the trimmed V and J ends, which lost 4 bases and 6 bases, there was a span of 4 bases. The germline gives CDR1 LNHDA, CDR2 SQIVND (reference sequence). The CDR3 region is CASSTFNEQFF. The DNA of the CDR3 is TGTGCCAGTAGTACCTTCAATGAGCAGTTCTTC. The full variable domain, in which reference TRBV19 and TRBJ2-1 provide the parts outside the CDR3, is DGGITQSPKYLFRKEGQNVTLSCEQNLNHDAMYWYRQDPGQGLRLIYYSQIVNDFQKGDIAEGYSVSREKKESFPLTVTSAQKNPTAFYLCASSTFNEQFFGPGTRLTVL.

The chain combines TRBV9 with TRBJ2-3; D not resolved. V dropped 4 bases and J dropped 3 bases, with 12 bases sitting between them. The CDR3 totals 14 residues. Germline CDR1 SGDLS, CDR2 YYNGEE. Here the CDR3 DNA reads TGTGCCAGCAGCTTGACGGTAGGGACAGATACGCAGTATTTT. It codes for CASSLTVGTDTQYF.